This T cell receptor (beta chain) was sequenced for a study of T-cell reconstitution after alpha-beta-depleted transplantation in children. Comment on this clonotype: Its target is unknown.

Unique molecular identifiers were built into the TCRbeta library. TCRdb used MiXCR to reprocess the PCR reads, holding one entry per CDR3 protein. The table has nearly 350,000 distinct CDR3 sequences, 15% to 20% seen once. V was cut by 5 bases and J by 3 bases, with 17 bases left in between. This CDR3 is 16 amino acids long. CDR1 is SGHTA and CDR2 is FQGNSA in the germline V gene. General study findings and limits: About two months after transplant, alpha-beta T cells reportedly came from several hundred expanded graft clones. It was surviving recipient T cells and thymic progenitors that gave some patients high TCRbeta diversity at day 60. By one year post-transplant, T-cell counts and diversity largely arose from T cells that were newly produced.

This TCR came from a male patient between 2 and 15 years old who had a stem cell transplant for acute lymphoblastic leukemia, so the T cells may come from the graft donor. The chain uses TRBV7-2 and TRBJ2-1; D tentatively reads TRBD1 or TRBD2 (6 bases each). Sequenced material: PBMCs, mostly from graft donor cells, taken 360 days after TCRalphabeta/CD19-depleted stem cell transplant. CDR3 bases: TGTGCCAGCAGCGCAAGGGGGGACGTAGGCTACAATGAGCAGTTCTTC. It specifies CASSARGDVGYNEQFF.